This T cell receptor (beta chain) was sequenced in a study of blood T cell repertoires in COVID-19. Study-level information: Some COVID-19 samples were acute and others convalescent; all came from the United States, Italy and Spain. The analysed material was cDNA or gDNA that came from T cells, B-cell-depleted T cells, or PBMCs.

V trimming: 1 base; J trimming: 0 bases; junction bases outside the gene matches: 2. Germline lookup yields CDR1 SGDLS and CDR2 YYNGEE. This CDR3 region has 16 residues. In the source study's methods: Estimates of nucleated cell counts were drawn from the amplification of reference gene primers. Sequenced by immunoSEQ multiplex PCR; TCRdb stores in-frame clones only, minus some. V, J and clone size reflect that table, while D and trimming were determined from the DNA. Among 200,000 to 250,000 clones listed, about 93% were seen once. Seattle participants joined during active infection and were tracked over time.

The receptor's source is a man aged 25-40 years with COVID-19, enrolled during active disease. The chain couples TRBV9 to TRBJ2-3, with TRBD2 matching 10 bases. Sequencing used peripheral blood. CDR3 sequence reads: CASSVIAGGSTDTQYF. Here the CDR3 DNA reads TGTGCCAGCAGCGTAATAGCGGGGGGAAGCACAGATACGCAGTATTTT.